This T cell receptor (beta chain) is drawn from a study of T cell repertoires in cytomegalovirus infection. As for this clonotype: Its matching antigen is unknown.

V dropped 7 bases and J dropped 0; count of bases not matched to a gene: 12. Germline values: CDR1 MNHGY, CDR2 SAAAGT. The CDR3 contains 16 residues. MiXCR, run by TCRdb on the reads, gives a single entry per CDR3 protein. Of hundreds of thousands of distinct CDR3 sequences in the sample, approximately 30% were seen once. The TCR sequence derives from a human donor in good health (CMV status not recorded). Some clones in this sample may be carry-over from other donors' samples. The specimen was cultured CD8+ T cells from PBMCs, collected from culture after CMV antigen stimulation. V usage is TRBV6-8 and J usage is TRBJ2-7, with TRBD1 matching 7 bases. This CDR3 reads CASTQGRQGVSYEQYF. CDR3 nucleotides: TGTGCCAGCACCCAGGGTAGGCAGGGGGTCTCCTACGAGCAGTACTTC.